This TCR beta chain was sequenced in a study of shared clonotypes between healthy human individuals. General observations from the study: With few donors, the genetic and exposure-history diversity represented was limited.

Assay used: immunoSEQ multiplex PCR; TCRdb lists only in-frame clones, some missing. This repertoire shows 2 million to 2.5 million clones, over 85% found once; its top ten account for 0.3% to 0.4%. Germline loops: CDR1 SGHRS, CDR2 YFSETQ. The CDR3 is made up of 15 amino acids. V lost 5 bases to trimming and J lost 2 bases, with 16 bases between them. Donation came from healthy HIV-negative adults that had no recent acute infections or vaccinations. The investigators split CD4+ cells into a CD45RA+ naive subset and a CD45RA-negative memory subset. In the case of this clone: What it binds is unknown.

This receptor was taken from a man in his late teens or twenties in good health. Some clones in this sample may be carry-over from other donors' samples. Source material: naive CD4+ T cells from PBMCs. Noted subset: CD45RA+ positively selected. The J gene is TRBJ2-5, the V gene TRBV5-1; D may be TRBD1 or TRBD2 (6 bases each). CDR3 amino acids: CASSTGRLRQETQYF. The DNA of the CDR3 is TGCGCCAGCAGTACAGGGAGGTTGAGGCAAGAGACCCAGTACTTC.